The text below deals with one T cell receptor beta chain. There is no known antigen for this receptor. One base away lies a much larger clone, so this may be a sequencing read error. Other DNA sequences in the same sample also yield this CDR3. No patient had received any treatment before thyroid surgery. Using T-cell receptor beta sequencing, the study looked back at clinical samples from patients collected from about 2011 to 2019. This specimen comes from a study of metastatic and nonmetastatic thyroid tumors (TCRdb year 2020). Notes on the research overall: Repertoires from peripheral blood and from tumor or nodule tissue samples of malignant and benign thyroid patients were compared. Broader findings and caveats from the paper: In both blood and tumor samples, TCR beta diversity was reported to be significantly higher in malignant tumors than in benign nodules.

The receptor library was made with PCR. This sample was sequenced with an Illumina HiSeq 4000. High-throughput sequencing was used to profile the CDR3 region of the TCR beta-chain in every patient. Per the authors' processing: Drawing on CDR3 differences between clinicopathological groups, the researchers built a classifier meant to tell apart patients with distant-metastatic papillary thyroid cancer. The Shannon index was used to measure repertoire diversity, and the Morisita-Horn index was used to measure how similar tumor and blood repertoires were. TCRdb passed the public sequencing reads through fastp at Q25 and MiXCR, retaining productive beta sequences. TCRdb assigned the V and J calls; the authors' analysis was not used. A total of 15,000 or so clones appear in this sample, roughly 28% of them only once. The leading ten clones occupy nearly 4% of the sample. CDR1 and CDR2, looked up from the germline V gene (reference sequence), are SGHKS and YYEKEE. Inclusive of the bounding cysteine and phenylalanine, the CDR3 is 14 residues long. Of the read, only the CDR3 DNA is kept; its 42 bases are in frame from base 1. V was cut back by 1 base and J by 8 bases, leaving a gap of 12 bases between them.

The rearranged segments are TRBV5-5 and TRBJ1-4; no D gene call is confident. The source is a female donor with papillary thyroid cancer or a benign thyroid nodule (not recorded which). Some clones in this sample may be carry-over from other donors' samples. The sample consisted of blood. The CDR3 amino acid sequence is: CASSLLGGQEKLFF. In nucleotides, the sequence is TGTGCCAGCAGCTTGTTGGGAGGTCAGGAAAAACTGTTTTTT.